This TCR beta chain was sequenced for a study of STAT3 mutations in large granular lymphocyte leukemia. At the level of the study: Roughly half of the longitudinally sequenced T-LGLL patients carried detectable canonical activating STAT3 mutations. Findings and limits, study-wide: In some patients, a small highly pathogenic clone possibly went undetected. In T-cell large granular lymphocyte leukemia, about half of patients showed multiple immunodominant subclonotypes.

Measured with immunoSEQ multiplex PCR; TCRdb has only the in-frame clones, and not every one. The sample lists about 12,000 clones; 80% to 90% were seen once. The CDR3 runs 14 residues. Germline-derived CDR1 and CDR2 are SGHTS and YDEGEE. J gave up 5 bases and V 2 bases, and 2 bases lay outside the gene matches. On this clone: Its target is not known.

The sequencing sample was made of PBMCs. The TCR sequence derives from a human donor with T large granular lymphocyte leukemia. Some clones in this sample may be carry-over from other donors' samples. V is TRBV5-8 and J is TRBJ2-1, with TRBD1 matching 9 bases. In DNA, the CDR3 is TGTGCCAGCAGCTTTGGACAGGGGAACAATGAGCAGTTCTTC. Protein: CASSFGQGNNEQFF.